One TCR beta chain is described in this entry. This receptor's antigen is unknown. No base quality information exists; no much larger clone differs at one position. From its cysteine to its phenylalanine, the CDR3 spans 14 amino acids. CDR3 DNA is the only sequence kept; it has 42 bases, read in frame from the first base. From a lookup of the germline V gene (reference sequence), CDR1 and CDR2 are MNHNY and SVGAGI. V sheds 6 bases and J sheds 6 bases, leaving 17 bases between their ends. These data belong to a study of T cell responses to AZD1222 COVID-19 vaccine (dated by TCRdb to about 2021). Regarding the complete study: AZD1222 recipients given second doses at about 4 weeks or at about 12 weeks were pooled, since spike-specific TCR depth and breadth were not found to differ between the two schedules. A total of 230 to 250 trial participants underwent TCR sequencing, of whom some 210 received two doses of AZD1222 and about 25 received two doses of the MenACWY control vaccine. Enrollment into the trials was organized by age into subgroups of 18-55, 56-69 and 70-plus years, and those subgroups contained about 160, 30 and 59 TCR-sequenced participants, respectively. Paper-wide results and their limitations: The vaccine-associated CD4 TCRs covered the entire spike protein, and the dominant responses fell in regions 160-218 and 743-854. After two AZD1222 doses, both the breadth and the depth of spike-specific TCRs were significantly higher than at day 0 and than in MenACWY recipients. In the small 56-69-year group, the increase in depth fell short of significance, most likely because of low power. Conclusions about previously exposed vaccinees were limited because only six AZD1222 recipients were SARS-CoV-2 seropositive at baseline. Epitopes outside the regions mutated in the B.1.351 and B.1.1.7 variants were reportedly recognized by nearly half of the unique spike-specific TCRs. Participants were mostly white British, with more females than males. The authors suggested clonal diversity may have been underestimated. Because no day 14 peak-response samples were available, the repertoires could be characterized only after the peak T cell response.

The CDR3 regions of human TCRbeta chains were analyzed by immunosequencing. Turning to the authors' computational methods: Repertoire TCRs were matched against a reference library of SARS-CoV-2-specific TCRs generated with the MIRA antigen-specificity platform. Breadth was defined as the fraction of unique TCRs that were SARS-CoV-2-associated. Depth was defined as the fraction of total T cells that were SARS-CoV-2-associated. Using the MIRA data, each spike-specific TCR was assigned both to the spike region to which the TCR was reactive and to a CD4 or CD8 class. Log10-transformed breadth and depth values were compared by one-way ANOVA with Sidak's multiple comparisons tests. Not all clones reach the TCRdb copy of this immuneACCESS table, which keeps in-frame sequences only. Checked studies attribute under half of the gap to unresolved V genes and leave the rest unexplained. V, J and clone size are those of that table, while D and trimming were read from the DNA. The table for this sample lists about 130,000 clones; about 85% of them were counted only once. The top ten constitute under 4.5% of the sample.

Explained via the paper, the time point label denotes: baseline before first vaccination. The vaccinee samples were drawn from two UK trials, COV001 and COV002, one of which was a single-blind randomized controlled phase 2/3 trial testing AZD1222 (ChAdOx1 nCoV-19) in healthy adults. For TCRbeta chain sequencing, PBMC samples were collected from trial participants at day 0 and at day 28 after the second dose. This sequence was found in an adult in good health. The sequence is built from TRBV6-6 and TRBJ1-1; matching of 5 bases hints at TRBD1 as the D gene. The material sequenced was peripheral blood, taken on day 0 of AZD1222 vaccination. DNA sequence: TGTGCCAGCAGCCATACCGGGACTTGGGCTGAAGCTTTCTTT. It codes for CASSHTGTWAEAFF.